Listed below are T cell receptor beta chains from one sample, sequenced in a study of cytomegalovirus exposure and HLA in healthy donors. The repertoire was sequenced with immunoSEQ multiplex PCR; TCRdb's copy has only in-frame clones and lacks some. This table holds 200,000 or so clones, roughly 84% found once. The sample taken for sequencing was PBMCs. Receptors originate from a woman aged 25-40 years in good health and CMV-seropositive. CDR3s include the opening cysteine and the closing phenylalanine or tryptophan. D genes are given only for firm matches. Some rows have no size entry. The others give once, few or many, or a class for an expanded clone.

d_call: -; j_call: TRBJ1-1; clone_size: -; v_call: TRBV5-6; cdr3_aa: CASSFRVNTEAFF; cdr3_nt: TGTGCCAGCAGCTTCAGGGTCAACACTGAAGCTTTCTTT
d_call: TRBD1; j_call: TRBJ1-4; clone_size: medium-sized; v_call: TRBV7-9; cdr3_aa: CASTKTQTGEGSEKLFF; cdr3_nt: TGTGCCAGCACAAAAACACAGACAGGGGAGGGTAGCGAAAAACTGTTTTTT
d_call: -; j_call: TRBJ2-5; clone_size: -; v_call: TRBV29-1; cdr3_aa: CSVRQLQETQYF; cdr3_nt: TGCAGCGTTAGACAGCTTCAAGAGACCCAGTACTTC
d_call: -; j_call: TRBJ1-3; clone_size: once; v_call: TRBV7-6; cdr3_aa: CASSLGTLGGNTIYF; cdr3_nt: TGTGCCAGCAGCCTCGGGACTTTAGGTGGAAACACCATATATTTT
d_call: -; j_call: TRBJ1-2; clone_size: -; v_call: TRBV7-9; cdr3_aa: CASSLGSGDGYTF; cdr3_nt: TGTGCCAGCAGCTTAGGATCCGGGGATGGCTACACCTTC
d_call: TRBD1; j_call: TRBJ1-3; clone_size: -; v_call: TRBV9; cdr3_aa: CASSAYDRVDGNTIYF; cdr3_nt: TGTGCCAGCAGCGCTTATGACAGGGTTGATGGAAACACCATATATTTT
d_call: -; j_call: TRBJ2-3; clone_size: -; v_call: TRBV30; cdr3_aa: CAWSNGADTQYF; cdr3_nt: TGTGCCTGGAGTAACGGAGCAGATACGCAGTATTTT
d_call: -; j_call: TRBJ2-1; clone_size: -; v_call: TRBV9; cdr3_aa: CASSVGSSGPQGEQFF; cdr3_nt: TGTGCCAGCAGCGTAGGAAGTTCGGGCCCCCAGGGTGAGCAGTTCTTC
d_call: -; j_call: TRBJ1-1; clone_size: -; v_call: TRBV5-1; cdr3_aa: CASRNLGTASSNTEAFF; cdr3_nt: TGCGCCAGCAGGAACTTAGGAACAGCTTCCTCGAACACTGAAGCTTTCTTT
d_call: -; j_call: TRBJ1-4; clone_size: -; v_call: TRBV7-2; cdr3_aa: CASSSSPPDEKLFF; cdr3_nt: TGTGCCAGCAGCTCCTCCCCCCCGGATGAAAAACTGTTTTTT
d_call: -; j_call: TRBJ1-5; clone_size: -; v_call: TRBV29-1; cdr3_aa: CSVVDSFNQPQHF; cdr3_nt: TGCAGCGTTGTTGACAGCTTTAATCAGCCCCAGCATTTT
d_call: -; j_call: TRBJ2-3; clone_size: -; v_call: TRBV7-2; cdr3_aa: CASSNQGGATDTQYF; cdr3_nt: TGTGCCAGCAGCAACCAGGGTGGGGCCACAGATACGCAGTATTTT
d_call: -; j_call: TRBJ2-7; clone_size: -; v_call: TRBV11-2; cdr3_aa: CASSPLTGRDYEQYF; cdr3_nt: TGTGCCAGTAGCCCATTGACAGGACGTGATTACGAGCAGTACTTC
d_call: TRBD2; j_call: TRBJ2-1; clone_size: -; v_call: TRBV6-5; cdr3_aa: CASNRHGGGSNEQFF; cdr3_nt: TGTGCCAGCAACCGTCATGGGGGGGGGAGCAATGAGCAGTTCTTC
d_call: -; j_call: TRBJ2-5; clone_size: -; v_call: TRBV18; cdr3_aa: CASSPFAGETQYF; cdr3_nt: TGTGCCAGCTCACCATTCGCAGGAGAGACCCAGTACTTC
d_call: TRBD1; j_call: TRBJ2-5; clone_size: -; v_call: TRBV5-1; cdr3_aa: CASSARLGTGGGETQYF; cdr3_nt: TGCGCCAGCAGCGCAAGGCTGGGGACAGGGGGCGGGGAGACCCAGTACTTC
d_call: TRBD2; j_call: TRBJ2-7; clone_size: -; v_call: TRBV11-3; cdr3_aa: CASSLGGSLNEQYF; cdr3_nt: TGTGCCAGCAGCTTAGGCGGGAGTCTTAACGAGCAGTACTTC
d_call: -; j_call: TRBJ1-1; clone_size: -; v_call: TRBV5-1; cdr3_aa: CASSFRGTGGNTEAFF; cdr3_nt: TGCGCCAGCAGTTTCCGGGGGACCGGGGGGAACACTGAAGCTTTCTTT
d_call: -; j_call: TRBJ2-1; clone_size: -; v_call: TRBV27; cdr3_aa: CASKELEDNEQFF; cdr3_nt: TGTGCCAGCAAGGAGTTGGAGGACAATGAGCAGTTCTTC
d_call: -; j_call: TRBJ2-7; clone_size: once; v_call: TRBV19; cdr3_aa: CASSISRAYEQYF; cdr3_nt: TGTGCCAGTAGTATATCCAGGGCCTACGAGCAGTACTTC
d_call: -; j_call: TRBJ1-5; clone_size: -; v_call: TRBV6-1; cdr3_aa: CASSVSETAYSNQPQHF; cdr3_nt: TGTGCCAGCAGTGTATCGGAGACAGCTTATAGCAATCAGCCCCAGCATTTT
d_call: -; j_call: TRBJ2-7; clone_size: -; v_call: TRBV4-2; cdr3_aa: CASSHLVAPEQYF; cdr3_nt: TGTGCCAGCAGCCATCTGGTGGCCCCCGAGCAGTACTTC
d_call: TRBD1; j_call: TRBJ2-5; clone_size: -; v_call: TRBV5-6; cdr3_aa: CASSLIGDSKETQYF; cdr3_nt: TGTGCCAGCAGCTTGATTGGGGACAGCAAAGAGACCCAGTACTTC
d_call: TRBD2; j_call: TRBJ2-7; clone_size: -; v_call: TRBV6-1; cdr3_aa: CASTRSAGAPNEQYF; cdr3_nt: TGTGCCAGCACTAGGTCGGCGGGAGCCCCCAACGAGCAGTACTTC